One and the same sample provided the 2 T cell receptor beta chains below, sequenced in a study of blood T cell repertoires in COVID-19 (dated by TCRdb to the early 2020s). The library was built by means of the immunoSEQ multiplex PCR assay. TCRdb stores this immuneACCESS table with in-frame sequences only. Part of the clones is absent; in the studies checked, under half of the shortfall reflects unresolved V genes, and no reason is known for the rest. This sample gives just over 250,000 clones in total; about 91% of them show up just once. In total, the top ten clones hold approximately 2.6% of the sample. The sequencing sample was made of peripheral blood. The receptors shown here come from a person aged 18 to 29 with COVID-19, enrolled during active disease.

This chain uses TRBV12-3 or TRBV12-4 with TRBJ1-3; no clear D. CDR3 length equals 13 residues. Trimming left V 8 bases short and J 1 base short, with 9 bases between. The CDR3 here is CASGPISGNTIYF. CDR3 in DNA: TGTGCCAGCGGGCCGATATCTGGAAACACCATATATTTT.

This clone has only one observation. CDR3 sequence reads: CASEDGGSANVLTF. CDR3 DNA: TGTGCCAGCGAAGATGGAGGCTCTGCCAACGTCCTGACTTTC. This rearrangement joins TRBV3-1 (or the pseudogene TRBV3-2) to TRBJ2-6; D perhaps matches TRBD2 (5 bases). Deletions cut 8 bases from V and 7 bases from J, with 15 bases between. Per the germline V gene, CDR1 is LGHDT and CDR2 is YNNKEL (reference sequence). The CDR3 loop spans 14 amino acids.